A single sample is the source of the 3 T cell receptor beta chains below, sequenced in a study of brain T cells in children with intractable seizures (dated by TCRdb to about 2021). Receptors were amplified or captured by the immunoSEQ multiplex PCR assay. The table comes from immuneACCESS by way of TCRdb, which keeps in-frame sequences with V and J called. Part of the clones is missing from these tables; in studies checked, under half for an unresolved V gene and the rest for unknown reasons. Here the sample has 300,000 to 400,000 clones; about 93% occur a single time. 5.5% to 6% of the sample comes from the top ten. The time point label, read with the paper, signifies: blood from clinic visit 5 months post-surgery; TSC patient then seizure free. This specimen was peripheral blood, taken about 5 months after surgery. Receptors were obtained from a boy under two years old with tuberous sclerosis and intractable seizures.

In its sample, this clone was seen once. V usage is TRBV12-3 or TRBV12-4 and J usage is TRBJ1-2, with a weak D call TRBD1 (5 bases). The length of the CDR3 is 13 residues. Trimming shortened V by 5 bases and J by 4 bases, and 11 bases separated the two germline ends. DNA for the CDR3: TGTGCCAGCAGTGTCGGGACGGTCTATGGCTACACCTTC. Protein product: CASSVGTVYGYTF.

The chain has TRBV27 and TRBJ1-2; 7 bases agree with TRBD1. V lost 4 bases, J lost 0 bases, and 11 bases stayed unmatched. This CDR3 has 17 residues. Germline CDR1 is MNHEY and CDR2 is SMNVEV (reference sequence). CDR3 protein: CASSSYRKGASNYGYTF. CDR3 nucleotides: TGTGCCAGCAGTTCCTATCGTAAGGGGGCTTCTAACTATGGCTACACCTTC.

This chain joins TRBV28 and TRBJ2-7, with D perhaps being TRBD1 or TRBD2 (5 bases each). V gave up 10 bases and J gave up 2 bases, with 18 bases separating them. The CDR3 consists of 14 residues. Germline-derived CDR1 and CDR2 are MDHEN and SYDVKM. DNA for the CDR3: TGTGCCACCCACCCTGACCAGGGAGCCTACGAGCAGTACTTC. It translates to CATHPDQGAYEQYF.